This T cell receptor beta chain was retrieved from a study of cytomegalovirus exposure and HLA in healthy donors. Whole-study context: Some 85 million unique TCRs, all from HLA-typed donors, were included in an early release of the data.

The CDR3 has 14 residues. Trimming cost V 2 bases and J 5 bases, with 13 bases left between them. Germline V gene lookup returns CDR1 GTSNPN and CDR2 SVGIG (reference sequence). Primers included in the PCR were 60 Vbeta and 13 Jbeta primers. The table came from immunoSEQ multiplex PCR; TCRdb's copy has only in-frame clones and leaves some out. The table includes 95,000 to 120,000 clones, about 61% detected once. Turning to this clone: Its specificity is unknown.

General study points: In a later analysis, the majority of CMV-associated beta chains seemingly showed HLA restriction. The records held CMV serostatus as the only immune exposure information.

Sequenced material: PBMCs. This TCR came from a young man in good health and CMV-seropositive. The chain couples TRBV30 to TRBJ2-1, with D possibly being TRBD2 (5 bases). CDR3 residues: CAWSRELPNNEQFF. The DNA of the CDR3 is TGTGCCTGGAGTAGGGAGCTACCTAACAATGAGCAGTTCTTC. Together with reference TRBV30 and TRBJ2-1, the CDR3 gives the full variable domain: SQTIHQWPATLVQPVGSPLSLECTVEGTSNPNLYWYRQAAGRGLQLLFYSVGIGQISSEVPQNLSASRPQDRQFILSSKKLLLSDSGFYLCAWSRELPNNEQFFGPGTRLTVL.